One sample yielded the 10 T cell receptor beta chains listed below, sequenced in a study of blood T cell repertoires in COVID-19 (dated by TCRdb to between 2020 and 2021). Receptor amplification or capture employed the immunoSEQ multiplex PCR assay. TCRdb stores this immuneACCESS table with in-frame sequences only. Part of the clones is absent; in the studies checked, under half of the shortfall reflects unresolved V genes, and no reason is known for the rest. The sample yields about 220,000 clones; more than 75% were counted once. The top ten constitute 1.9% of the sample. Sequenced input: peripheral blood. All receptors derive from a man in his forties with active or convalescent COVID-19.

V usage is TRBV4-1 and J usage is TRBJ1-5; maybe TRBD1 (6 bases). Germline assignment: CDR1 MGHRA and CDR2 YSYEKL. The ends were cut back, 5 bases at V and 1 base at J, with 12 bases in the middle. The CDR3 is made up of 15 amino acids. CDR3 bases: TGCGCCAGCAGCGAACTACAGGGAAGCAATCAGCCCCAGCATTTT. The encoded protein is CASSELQGSNQPQHF.

The chain joins TRBV3-1 (or the pseudogene TRBV3-2) to TRBJ2-2; 7 bases fit TRBD2. Germline trimming cut 0 bases from V and 7 bases from J; bases unmatched to any gene: 5. The CDR3 is 15 amino acids. Germline CDR1 reads LGHDT; CDR2 reads YNNKEL (reference sequence). CDR3 in DNA: TGTGCCAGCAGCCAAGATTTGGCTAGCGGCGGGGAGCTGTTTTTT. This sequence encodes CASSQDLASGGELFF.

J is TRBJ2-7 and V is TRBV9; 10 bases are a match to TRBD2. V lost 3 bases to trimming and J lost 2 bases; unmatched junction nucleotides: 5. The CDR3 sequence is 15 residues long. Germline assignment: CDR1 SGDLS and CDR2 YYNGEE. The chain's CDR3 is CASSEGLASAYEQYF. The CDR3 region has the DNA TGTGCCAGCAGCGAGGGACTAGCGAGCGCCTACGAGCAGTACTTC. The full variable domain, in which reference TRBV9 and TRBJ2-7 provide the parts outside the CDR3, is DSGVTQTPKHLITATGQRVTLRCSPRSGDLSVYWYQQSLDQGLQFLIQYYNGEERAKGNILERFSAQQFPDLHSELNLSSLELGDSALYFCASSEGLASAYEQYFGPGTRLTVT.

This rearrangement joins TRBV30 to TRBJ1-2; D is undetermined. V lost 3 bases, J lost 0 bases, and 8 bases lay in between. The CDR3 sequence is 13 residues long. The germline V gene encodes CDR1 GTSNPN and CDR2 SVGIG (reference sequence). The CDR3 here is CAWRAPTNYGYTF. CDR3 nucleotide sequence: TGTGCCTGGAGAGCGCCAACTAACTATGGCTACACCTTC. Full variable domain (missing parts from reference TRBV30 and TRBJ1-2): SQTIHQWPATLVQPVGSPLSLECTVEGTSNPNLYWYRQAAGRGLQLLFYSVGIGQISSEVPQNLSASRPQDRQFILSSKKLLLSDSGFYLCAWRAPTNYGYTFGSGTRLTVV.

This chain connects TRBV19 to TRBJ1-5; D is uncertain. Trimming shortened V by 5 bases and J by 4 bases, and 15 bases separated the two germline ends. The CDR3 is made up of 15 amino acids. CDR1 and CDR2 (germline): LNHDA, SQIVND (reference sequence). CDR3 residues: CASSWAPVQNQPQHF. The CDR3 bases are TGTGCCAGTAGTTGGGCCCCAGTCCAGAATCAGCCCCAGCATTTT.

Ten or more counts support this clone. The chain combines TRBV7-3 with TRBJ2-5; 10 nucleotides align to TRBD2. V lost 4 bases to trimming and J lost 4 bases; unmatched junction nucleotides: 15. The germline gives CDR1 SGHTA, CDR2 FQGTGA. The CDR3 loop spans 18 amino acids. The CDR3 sequence is CASSSRPRSGRVRETQYF. The CDR3 coding sequence is TGTGCCAGCAGCTCCCGCCCAAGGAGCGGGAGGGTCAGAGAGACCCAGTACTTC.

This clone appeared once. The chain recombines TRBV19 with TRBJ1-1; no clear D gene. This CDR3 has 14 amino acids. CDR1 is LNHDA, CDR2 SQIVND, per germline (reference sequence). The V end was cut by 5 bases, the J end by 0 bases, with 10 bases between. The CDR3 here is CASSWQSMNTEAFF. For the CDR3, the DNA is TGTGCCAGTAGTTGGCAGTCCATGAACACTGAAGCTTTCTTT.

The chain employs TRBV5-1 and TRBJ2-7; 10 bases line up with TRBD2. The CDR3 has 16 residues. J was trimmed by 1 base and V by 0 bases; bases with no gene match: 4. Germline CDR1 SGHRS, CDR2 YFSETQ. The CDR3, as DNA: TGCGCCAGCAGCTTGGCGTCTAGCGGGGGTTCCTACGAGCAGTACTTC. As protein: CASSLASSGGSYEQYF.

V usage is TRBV5-8 and J usage is TRBJ2-2, with D tentatively TRBD1 (6 bases). Deletions cut 2 bases from V and 1 base from J, with 9 bases between. CDR3 size: 15 residues. Germline assignment: CDR1 SGHTS and CDR2 YDEGEE. The CDR3 DNA reads TGTGCCAGCAGCTTCTTGACAGGGAACACCGGGGAGCTGTTTTTT. This encodes CASSFLTGNTGELFF.

The V call is TRBV21-1, the J call TRBJ2-3; the tabulated D call, TRBD2, remains unverified against the DNA. TRBV21-1 is flagged as a pseudogene. The CDR3 spans 19 residues. The CDR3 reads CASSFPNPGLAGVVDTQYF. DNA for the CDR3: TGTGCCAGCAGCTTCCCTAACCCCGGACTAGCGGGAGTGGTGGATACGCAGTATTTT.